The 20 T cell receptor beta chains given below trace back to one sample, sequenced in a study of CD8+ T cells in alopecia areata. Treatment denoted: oral pan-JAK inhibitor, 5-10 mg twice daily. cDNA reverse transcribed from extracted RNA served as the sequencing template. The assay was immunoSEQ multiplex PCR, and TCRdb's table has in-frame clones only and misses some. The table has some 99,000 clones, approximately 66% seen once; the top ten hold around 16%. The source material was CD8+ T cells sorted from blood, sampled at week 4, from a patient treated with tofacitinib. The receptors stem from a human donor with alopecia areata.

The chain links TRBV7-2 to TRBJ1-2; D is unresolved. Germline CDR1 is SGHTA and CDR2 is FQGNSA. V lost 4 bases to trimming and J lost 3 bases, with 9 bases between them. The CDR3 length is 13 residues. This chain's CDR3 is CASSSSIDYGYTF. DNA of the CDR3: TGTGCCAGCAGCTCGTCGATCGACTATGGCTACACCTTC.

V gene TRBV2 combines with J gene TRBJ2-3; D possibly corresponds to TRBD2 (5 bases). Per the germline V gene, CDR1 is SNHLY and CDR2 is FYNNEI. The V gene lost 8 bases and the J gene lost 1 base, with 10 bases spanning the gap. This CDR3 has 13 residues. The CDR3 reads CASLSGGTDTQYF. Here the CDR3 DNA reads TGTGCCAGCCTCTCCGGGGGCACAGATACGCAGTATTTT.

The chain recombines TRBV7-2 with TRBJ2-3; 10 positions agree with TRBD1. V was pared by 4 bases and J by 5 bases, with 9 bases of the junction left unmatched. The CDR3 runs to 16 residues. Germline assignment: CDR1 SGHTA and CDR2 FQGNSA. The CDR3 loop reads CASSSNRDRGKDTQYF. CDR3 in DNA: TGTGCCAGCAGCTCCAACCGGGACAGGGGCAAAGATACGCAGTATTTT.

The genes are TRBV5-1 and TRBJ2-3; D may be TRBD2 (6 bases). The V gene lost 3 bases and the J gene lost 1 base, with 12 bases spanning the gap. Germline V lookup: CDR1 SGHRS, CDR2 YFSETQ. The CDR3 has 15 residues. This chain's CDR3 is CASSSTGDGTDTQYF. DNA of the CDR3: TGCGCCAGCAGCTCCACGGGGGACGGCACAGATACGCAGTATTTT.

This clone appeared a few times. The V call is TRBV2, the J call TRBJ2-7, with a tentative D call TRBD2 (6 bases). Trimming took off 5 bases at V and 5 bases at J, with 16 bases between the two ends. CDR3 size: 14 residues. The V gene's germline CDR1 is SNHLY and CDR2 FYNNEI. The CDR3 loop reads CASSYAQGLDEQYF. The CDR3 nucleotides read TGTGCCAGCAGTTACGCCCAGGGACTCGACGAGCAGTACTTC.

The DNA of the CDR3 is TGCGCCAGCAGCCGAGAGGCGAACACTGAAGCTTTCTTT. The encoded protein is CASSREANTEAFF. The chain is built from TRBV4-1 and TRBJ1-1; D call uncertain. Trimming cost V 4 bases and J 1 base, with 7 bases left between them. The CDR3 has 13 residues. Germline CDR1 and CDR2: MGHRA and YSYEKL.

A single count supports this clone. V gene TRBV6-1 combines with J gene TRBJ2-7, with TRBD2 identical over 10 bases. The CDR3 is 15 amino acids. The V gene's germline CDR1 is MNHNS and CDR2 SASEGT. Losses at the gene ends were 6 bases for V and 4 bases for J; bases not matched to a gene: 9. CDR3 nucleotide sequence: TGTGCCAGCAGACCTCTAGCGGGAGAAACTTACGAGCAGTACTTC. Translated, it gives CASRPLAGETYEQYF.

The J gene is TRBJ2-1, the V gene TRBV4-1, with 9 bases identical to TRBD1. This CDR3 spans 17 amino acids. The germline gives CDR1 MGHRA, CDR2 YSYEKL. With V trimmed by 1 base and J by 0 bases, 4 bases remained unmatched. In DNA form, the CDR3 reads TGCGCCAGCAGCCAAGTACAGGGGGCAGGCTCCTACAATGAGCAGTTCTTC. Protein product: CASSQVQGAGSYNEQFF.

This clone has just one count. The CDR3 DNA follows: TGTGCCAGCAGTTCGGGACTAGCGGGAGAATTTGGTGAGCAGTTCTTC. This gives the protein CASSSGLAGEFGEQFF. The chain couples TRBV27 to TRBJ2-1; 14 bases match TRBD2. Germline-derived CDR1 and CDR2 are MNHEY and SMNVEV (reference sequence). The junction had 8 bases not matched to a gene; V was cut back by 4 bases and J by 9 bases. The CDR3 totals 16 residues.

The rearrangement uses TRBV4-3 and TRBJ2-1; no firm D call. Germline assignment: CDR1 LGHNA and CDR2 YSLEER. This CDR3 spans 15 amino acids. Trimming cost V 1 base and J 4 bases, with 11 bases left between them. The CDR3 spells CASSQVGQIYNEQFF. The CDR3 nucleotides are TGCGCCAGCAGCCAAGTCGGCCAAATATACAATGAGCAGTTCTTC.

The genes are TRBV9 and TRBJ2-3, with TRBD2 identical over 10 bases. Looked up from germline, CDR1 is SGDLS and CDR2 is YYNGEE. The CDR3 has 17 amino acids. J lost 3 bases, V lost 0 bases, and 7 bases had no gene match. CDR3 amino acids: CASSVGVLAGVTDTQYF. CDR3 in DNA: TGTGCCAGCAGCGTAGGTGTCCTAGCGGGAGTGACAGATACGCAGTATTTT. The variable domain in full, completed from reference TRBV9 and TRBJ2-3, reads DSGVTQTPKHLITATGQRVTLRCSPRSGDLSVYWYQQSLDQGLQFLIQYYNGEERAKGNILERFSAQQFPDLHSELNLSSLELGDSALYFCASSVGVLAGVTDTQYFGPGTRLTVL.

This clone was seen a single time. This chain connects TRBV25-1 to TRBJ1-1, with a possible D match to TRBD1 (5 bases). CDR3 length: 15 residues. V dropped 3 bases and J dropped 1 base, with 12 bases sitting between them. CDR1 is MGHDK and CDR2 is SYGVNS in the germline V gene. This CDR3 is CASSDRKGRNTEAFF. For the CDR3, the DNA is TGTGCCAGCAGTGATCGTAAGGGGAGGAACACTGAAGCTTTCTTT.

This clone has only a few counts. The chain has TRBV5-6 and TRBJ2-7, with a tentative D call TRBD2 (5 bases). The CDR3 has 15 amino acids. CDR1 and CDR2 (germline): SGHDT, YYEEEE. Trimming stripped 2 bases from V and 2 bases from J, with 14 bases between. CDR3 amino acids: CASSFGGGLTYEQYF. The CDR3 bases are TGTGCCAGCAGCTTTGGAGGCGGACTTACCTACGAGCAGTACTTC.

CDR3 coding DNA: TGCAGCGTTGAAGGAACAGGGAACACTGAAGCTTTCTTT. Its translation: CSVEGTGNTEAFF. The rearrangement uses TRBV29-1 and TRBJ1-1; D perhaps matches TRBD1 (5 bases). V shed 1 base and J shed 1 base, with 7 bases lying between them. The CDR3 contains 13 residues. Germline assignment: CDR1 SQVTM and CDR2 ANQGSEA.

The chain links TRBV27 to TRBJ2-5; a weak D match, TRBD1 (6 bases). CDR3 length equals 16 residues. The germline gives CDR1 MNHEY, CDR2 SMNVEV (reference sequence). V was pared by 3 bases and J by 0 bases, with 14 bases between. CDR3 in amino acids: CASSLGAKPYQETQYF. DNA for the CDR3: TGTGCCAGCAGTTTGGGGGCGAAACCGTACCAAGAGACCCAGTACTTC.

The genes are TRBV7-3 and TRBJ1-2; D is possibly TRBD1 (5 bases). Trimming removed 3 bases from V and 5 bases from J, with 16 bases in between. The CDR3 is made up of 15 amino acids. The germline V gene has CDR1 SGHTA and CDR2 FQGTGA. In DNA, the CDR3 is TGTGCCAGCAGCTTGGCCCTAACGGGGGTTTATGGCTACACCTTC. Its translation: CASSLALTGVYGYTF.

V usage is TRBV6-5 and J usage is TRBJ2-5, with D maybe TRBD2 (6 bases). The length of the CDR3 is 15 residues. V was shortened by 0 bases and J by 4 bases, with 12 bases between the two germline ends. Germline V CDR1 and CDR2: MNHEY, SVGAGI. CDR3 protein: CASSYSSEGGETQYF. In nucleotides, the CDR3 is TGTGCCAGCAGTTACTCCTCGGAGGGAGGAGAGACCCAGTACTTC.

This clone was counted only a few times. This chain links TRBV5-4 with TRBJ1-6; no clear D. The CDR3 totals 15 residues. Trimming removed 2 bases from V and 2 bases from J, with 8 bases in between. Germline values: CDR1 SGHNT, CDR2 YYREEE (reference sequence). CDR3 amino acids: CASSFRGPYNSPLHF. CDR3 nucleotides: TGTGCCAGCAGCTTTCGAGGACCCTATAATTCACCCCTCCACTTT. Filled out from reference TRBV5-4 and TRBJ1-6, the complete variable domain reads ETGVTQSPTHLIKTRGQQVTLRCSSQSGHNTVSWYQQALGQGPQFIFQYYREEENGRGNFPPRFSGLQFPNYSSELNVNALELDDSALYLCASSFRGPYNSPLHFGNGTRLTVT.

This clone was counted between two and nine times. The chain joins TRBV7-9 to TRBJ2-5; TRBD2 aligns across 9 bases. With 4 bases clipped from V and 5 bases from J, the junction kept 11 bases outside the gene matches. The germline gives CDR1 SEHNR, CDR2 FQNEAQ (reference sequence). The CDR3 is 16 amino acids. CDR3 amino acids: CASSSWREGLSETQYF. CDR3 DNA: TGTGCCAGCAGCTCCTGGCGGGAGGGCCTGTCGGAGACCCAGTACTTC.

There are a few counts of this clone. This chain connects TRBV19 to TRBJ2-7; no definite D call. V lost 3 bases and J 5 bases, leaving 8 bases between the germline ends. The CDR3 length is 12 residues. Germline-derived CDR1 and CDR2 are LNHDA and SQIVND (reference sequence). The CDR3 loop is CASSMWPNEQYF. CDR3 bases: TGTGCCAGTAGTATGTGGCCCAACGAGCAGTACTTC.